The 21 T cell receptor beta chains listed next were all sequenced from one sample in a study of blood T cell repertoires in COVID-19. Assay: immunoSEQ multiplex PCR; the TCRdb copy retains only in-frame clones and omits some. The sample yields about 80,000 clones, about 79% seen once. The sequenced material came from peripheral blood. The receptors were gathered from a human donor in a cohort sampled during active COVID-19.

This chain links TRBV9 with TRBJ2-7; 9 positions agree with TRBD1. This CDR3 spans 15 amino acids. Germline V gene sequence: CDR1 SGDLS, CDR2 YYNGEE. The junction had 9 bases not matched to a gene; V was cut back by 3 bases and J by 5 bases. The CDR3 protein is CASSGSSGQGNEQYV. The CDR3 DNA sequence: TGTGCCAGCAGCGGCTCTTCCGGACAGGGGAACGAGCAGTACGTC.

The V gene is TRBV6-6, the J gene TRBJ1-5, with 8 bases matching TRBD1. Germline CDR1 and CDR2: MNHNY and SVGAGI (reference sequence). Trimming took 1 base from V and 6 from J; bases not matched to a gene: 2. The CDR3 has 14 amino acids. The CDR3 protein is CASSYLGTGQPQHF. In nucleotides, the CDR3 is TGTGCCAGCAGTTACTTGGGGACAGGTCAGCCCCAGCATTTT.

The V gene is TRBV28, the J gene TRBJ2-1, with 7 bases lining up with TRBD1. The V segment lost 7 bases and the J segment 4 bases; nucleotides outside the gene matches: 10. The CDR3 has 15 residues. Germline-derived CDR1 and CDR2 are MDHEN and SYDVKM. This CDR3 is CASNPGAGGYNEQFF. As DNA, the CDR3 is TGTGCCAGCAACCCTGGGGCAGGGGGATACAATGAGCAGTTCTTC.

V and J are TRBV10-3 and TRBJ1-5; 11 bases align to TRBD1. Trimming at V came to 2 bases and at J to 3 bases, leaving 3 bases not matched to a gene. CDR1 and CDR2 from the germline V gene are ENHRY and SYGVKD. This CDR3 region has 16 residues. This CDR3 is CAISEMGQGDNQPQHF. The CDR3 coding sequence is TGTGCCATCAGTGAGATGGGACAGGGGGACAATCAGCCCCAGCATTTT.

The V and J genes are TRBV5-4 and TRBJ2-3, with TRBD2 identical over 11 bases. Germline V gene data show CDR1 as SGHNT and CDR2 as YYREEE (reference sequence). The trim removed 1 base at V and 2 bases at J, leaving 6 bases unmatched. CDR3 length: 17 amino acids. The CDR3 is CASSLRTSGLNTDTQYF. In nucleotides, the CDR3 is TGTGCCAGCAGCTTGAGGACTAGCGGGCTGAACACAGATACGCAGTATTTT.

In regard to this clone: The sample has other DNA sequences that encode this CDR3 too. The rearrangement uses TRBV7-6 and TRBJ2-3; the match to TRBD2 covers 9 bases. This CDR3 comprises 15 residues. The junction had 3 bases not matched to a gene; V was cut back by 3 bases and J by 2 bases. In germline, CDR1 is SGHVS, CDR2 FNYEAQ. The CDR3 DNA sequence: TGTGCCAGCAGCTTGGTAGCGGGGGTCACAGATACGCAGTATTTT. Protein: CASSLVAGVTDTQYF. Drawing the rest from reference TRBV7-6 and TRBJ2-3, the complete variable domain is GAGVSQSPRYKVTKRGQDVALRCDPISGHVSLYWYRQALGQGPEFLTYFNYEAQQDKSGLPNDRFSAERPEGSISTLTIQRTEQRDSAMYRCASSLVAGVTDTQYFGPGTRLTVL.

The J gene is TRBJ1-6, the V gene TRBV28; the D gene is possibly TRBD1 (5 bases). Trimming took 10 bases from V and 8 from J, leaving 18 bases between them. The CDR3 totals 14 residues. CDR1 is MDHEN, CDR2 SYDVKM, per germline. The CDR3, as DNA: TGTGCCACCCTCCCGGGGGGTGGTGATTCACCCCTCCACTTT. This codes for CATLPGGGDSPLHF.

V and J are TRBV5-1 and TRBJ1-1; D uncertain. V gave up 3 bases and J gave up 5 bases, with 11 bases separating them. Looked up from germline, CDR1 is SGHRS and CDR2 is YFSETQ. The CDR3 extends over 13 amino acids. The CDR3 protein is CASSSGGGTEAFF. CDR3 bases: TGCGCCAGCAGCTCGGGCGGAGGGACTGAAGCTTTCTTT. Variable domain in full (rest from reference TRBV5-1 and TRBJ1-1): KAGVTQTPRYLIKTRGQQVTLSCSPISGHRSVSWYQQTPGQGLQFLFEYFSETQRNKGNFPGRFSGRQFSNSRSEMNVSTLELGDSALYLCASSSGGGTEAFFGQGTRLTVV.

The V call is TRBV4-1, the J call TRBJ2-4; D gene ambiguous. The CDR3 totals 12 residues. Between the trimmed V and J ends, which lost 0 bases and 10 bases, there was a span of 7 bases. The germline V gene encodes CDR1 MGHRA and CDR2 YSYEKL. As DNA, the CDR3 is TGCGCCAGCAGCCAAGACCAGGCAATTCAGTACTTC. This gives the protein CASSQDQAIQYF.

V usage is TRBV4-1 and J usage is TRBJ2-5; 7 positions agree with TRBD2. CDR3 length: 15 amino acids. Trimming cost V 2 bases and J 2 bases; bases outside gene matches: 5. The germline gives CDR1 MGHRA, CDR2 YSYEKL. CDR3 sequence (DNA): TGCGCCAGCAGCCAACTCCCGGGACTACAAGAGACCCAGTACTTC. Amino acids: CASSQLPGLQETQYF.

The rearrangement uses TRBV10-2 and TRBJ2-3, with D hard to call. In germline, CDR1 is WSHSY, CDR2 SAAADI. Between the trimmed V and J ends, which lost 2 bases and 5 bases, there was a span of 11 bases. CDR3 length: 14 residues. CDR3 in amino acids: CASSEPRNGDTQYF. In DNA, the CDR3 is TGCGCCAGCAGTGAGCCGCGTAATGGAGATACGCAGTATTTT.

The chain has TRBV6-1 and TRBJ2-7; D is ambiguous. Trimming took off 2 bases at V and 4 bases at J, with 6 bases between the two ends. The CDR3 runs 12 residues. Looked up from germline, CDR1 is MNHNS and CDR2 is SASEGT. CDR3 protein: CASSEIVYEQYF. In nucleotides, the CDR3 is TGTGCCAGCAGTGAAATTGTATACGAGCAGTACTTC.

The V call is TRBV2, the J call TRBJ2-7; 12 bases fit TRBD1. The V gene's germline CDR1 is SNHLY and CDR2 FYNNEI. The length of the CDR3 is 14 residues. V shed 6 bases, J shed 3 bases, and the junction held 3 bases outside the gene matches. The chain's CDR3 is CASRGQGASYEQYF. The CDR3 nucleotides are TGTGCCAGCAGGGGACAGGGGGCTAGCTACGAGCAGTACTTC.

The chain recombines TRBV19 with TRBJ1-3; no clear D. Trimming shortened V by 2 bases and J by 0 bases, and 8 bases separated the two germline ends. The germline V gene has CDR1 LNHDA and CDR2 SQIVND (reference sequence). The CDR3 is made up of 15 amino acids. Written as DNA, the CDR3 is TGTGCCAGTAGTATAATAGAGAGCTCTGGAAACACCATATATTTT. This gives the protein CASSIIESSGNTIYF.

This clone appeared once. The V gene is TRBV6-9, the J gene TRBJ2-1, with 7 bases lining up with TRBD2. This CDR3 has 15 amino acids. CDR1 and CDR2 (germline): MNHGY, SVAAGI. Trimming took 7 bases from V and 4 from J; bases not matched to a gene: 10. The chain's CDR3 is CASKRRERVYNEQFF. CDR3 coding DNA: TGTGCCAGCAAGCGGCGGGAGAGGGTTTACAATGAGCAGTTCTTC.

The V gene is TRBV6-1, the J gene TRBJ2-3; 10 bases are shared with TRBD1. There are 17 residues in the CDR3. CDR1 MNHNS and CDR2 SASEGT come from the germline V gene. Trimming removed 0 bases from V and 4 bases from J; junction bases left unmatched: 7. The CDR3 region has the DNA TGTGCCAGCAGTGAAGCGTGGGGGGACAGGGGTGCAGATACGCAGTATTTT. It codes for CASSEAWGDRGADTQYF.

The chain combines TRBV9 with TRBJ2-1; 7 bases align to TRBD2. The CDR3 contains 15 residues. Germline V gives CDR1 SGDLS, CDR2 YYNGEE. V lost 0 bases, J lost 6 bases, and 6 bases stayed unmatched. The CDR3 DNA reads TGTGCCAGCAGCGTAGCCCTAGCGGTGTTCAATGAGCAGTTCTTC. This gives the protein CASSVALAVFNEQFF.

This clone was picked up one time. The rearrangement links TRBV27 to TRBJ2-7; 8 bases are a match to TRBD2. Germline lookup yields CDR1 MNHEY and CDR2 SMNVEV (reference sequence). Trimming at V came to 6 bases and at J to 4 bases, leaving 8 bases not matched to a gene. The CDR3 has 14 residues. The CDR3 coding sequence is TGTGCCAGCAGAATAGCGGGGATAAGGTACGAGCAGTACTTC. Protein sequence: CASRIAGIRYEQYF.

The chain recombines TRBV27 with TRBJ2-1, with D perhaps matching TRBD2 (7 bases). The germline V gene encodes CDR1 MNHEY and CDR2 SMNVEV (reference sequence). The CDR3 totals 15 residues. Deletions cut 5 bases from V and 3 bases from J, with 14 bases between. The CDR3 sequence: CASSTAGHLYNEQFF. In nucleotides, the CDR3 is TGTGCCAGCAGTACAGCGGGACACCTCTACAATGAGCAGTTCTTC.

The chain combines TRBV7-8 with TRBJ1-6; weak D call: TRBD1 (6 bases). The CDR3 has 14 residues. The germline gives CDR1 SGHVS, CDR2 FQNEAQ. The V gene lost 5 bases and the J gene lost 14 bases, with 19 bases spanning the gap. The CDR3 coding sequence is TGTGCCAGCAGCCTACAAATGGGGGCCCAAACCCTCCACTTT. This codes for CASSLQMGAQTLHF.

CDR3 protein: CASSLTVNQPQHF. Written as DNA, the CDR3 is TGTGCCAGCAGCCTGACAGTAAATCAGCCCCAGCATTTT. The V call is TRBV5-6, the J call TRBJ1-5; tentative D call: TRBD1 (5 bases). The CDR3 has 13 amino acids. Germline CDR1 and CDR2: SGHDT and YYEEEE. V lost 4 bases and J 4 bases, leaving 9 bases between the germline ends.